This T cell receptor beta chain was captured by sequencing in a study of blood T cell repertoires in COVID-19. For the study at large: Collection of acute and convalescent COVID-19 samples took place in the United States, Italy and Spain. Sample material is recorded as cDNA or gDNA derived from T cells, B-cell-depleted T cells, or PBMCs.

Losses at the gene ends were 4 bases for V and 7 bases for J; bases not matched to a gene: 6. The CDR3 runs to 13 residues. Germline loops: CDR1 SGHAT, CDR2 FQNNGV. Authors' analysis steps: For nucleated cells, counts were estimated from reference gene primer amplification. Measured with immunoSEQ multiplex PCR; TCRdb has only the in-frame clones, and not every one. That table supplies the V and J calls and clone size; D and trimming were determined from the DNA. This table holds 250,000 to 300,000 clones, approximately 90% found once. This TCR was sampled from a middle-aged man with acute or convalescent COVID-19. This chain uses TRBV11-2 with TRBJ1-2; 7 bases line up with TRBD1. The sequenced sample was peripheral blood. CDR3 sequence reads: CASSSEGAGGYTF. The CDR3 bases are TGTGCCAGCAGCTCCGAGGGGGCCGGTGGCTACACCTTC.